This T cell receptor beta chain was sequenced for a study of T cell changes during pregnancy in multiple sclerosis. Method: immunoSEQ multiplex PCR; TCRdb's copy keeps in-frame clones and lacks some. The top ten clones hold less than 2.5% of a sample with roughly 66,000 clones, about 90% of them seen once. A note on this clone: One junction end disagrees with the germline gene, perhaps due to a read error.

The germline V gene encodes CDR1 SEHNR and CDR2 FQNEAQ (reference sequence). This CDR3 is built from 16 residues. This chain uses TRBV7-9 with TRBJ2-7; TRBD1 matches 10 bases. This TCR was sampled from a female donor with multiple sclerosis, enrolled in a pregnancy study. The sample here was peripheral blood, taken in the first trimester of pregnancy. The CDR3 region has the DNA TGTACCAGCAGCGACGCAACCGGGACAGGGGCCTACGAGCAGTACTTC. Residues: CTSSDATGTGAYEQYF.